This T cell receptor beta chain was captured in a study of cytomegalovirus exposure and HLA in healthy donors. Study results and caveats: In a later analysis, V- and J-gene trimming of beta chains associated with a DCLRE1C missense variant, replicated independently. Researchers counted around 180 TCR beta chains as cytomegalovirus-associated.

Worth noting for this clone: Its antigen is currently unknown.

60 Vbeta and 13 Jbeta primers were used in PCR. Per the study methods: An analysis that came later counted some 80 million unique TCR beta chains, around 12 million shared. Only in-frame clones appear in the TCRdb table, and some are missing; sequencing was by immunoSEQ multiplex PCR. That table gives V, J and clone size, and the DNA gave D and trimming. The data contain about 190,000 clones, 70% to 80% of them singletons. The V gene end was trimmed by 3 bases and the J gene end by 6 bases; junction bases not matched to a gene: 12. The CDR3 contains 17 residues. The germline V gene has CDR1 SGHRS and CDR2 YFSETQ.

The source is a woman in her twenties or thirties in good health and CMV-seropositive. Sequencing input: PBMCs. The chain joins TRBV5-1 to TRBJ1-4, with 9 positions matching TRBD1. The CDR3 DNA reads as TGCGCCAGCAGCTCTCACACAGGGGGCGGTGAATATGAAAAACTGTTTTTT. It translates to CASSSHTGGGEYEKLFF.